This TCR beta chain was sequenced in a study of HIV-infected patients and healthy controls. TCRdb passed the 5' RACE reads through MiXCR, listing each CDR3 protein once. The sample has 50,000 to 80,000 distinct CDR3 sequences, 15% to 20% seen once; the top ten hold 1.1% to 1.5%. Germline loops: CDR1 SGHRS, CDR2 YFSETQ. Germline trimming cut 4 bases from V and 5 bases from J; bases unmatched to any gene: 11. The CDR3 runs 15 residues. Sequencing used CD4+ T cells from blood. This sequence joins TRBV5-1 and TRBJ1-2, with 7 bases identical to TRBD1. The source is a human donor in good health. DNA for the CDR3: TGCGCCAGCAGCAACCCCCACAGGGGCGATTATGGCTACACCTTC. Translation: CASSNPHRGDYGYTF.